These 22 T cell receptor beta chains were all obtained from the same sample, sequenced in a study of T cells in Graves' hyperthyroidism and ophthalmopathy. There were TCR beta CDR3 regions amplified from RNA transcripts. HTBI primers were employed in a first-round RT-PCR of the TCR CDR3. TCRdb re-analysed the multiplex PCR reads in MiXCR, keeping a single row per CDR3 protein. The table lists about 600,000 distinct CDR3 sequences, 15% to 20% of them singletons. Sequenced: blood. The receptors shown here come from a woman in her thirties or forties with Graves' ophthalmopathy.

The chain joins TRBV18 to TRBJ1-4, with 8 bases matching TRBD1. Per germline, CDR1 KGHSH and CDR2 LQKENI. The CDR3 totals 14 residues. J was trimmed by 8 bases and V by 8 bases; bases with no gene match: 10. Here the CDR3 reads CASTLQGAAEKLFF. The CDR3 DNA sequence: TGTGCCAGCACCCTTCAGGGGGCCGCCGAAAAACTGTTTTTT.

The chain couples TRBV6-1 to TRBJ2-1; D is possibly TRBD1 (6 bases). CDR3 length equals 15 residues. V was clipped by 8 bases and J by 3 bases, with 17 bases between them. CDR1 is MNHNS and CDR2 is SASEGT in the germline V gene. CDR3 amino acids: CASLSGSGVYNEQFF. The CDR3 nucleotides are TGTGCCAGCCTTTCCGGGTCAGGGGTCTACAATGAGCAGTTCTTC.

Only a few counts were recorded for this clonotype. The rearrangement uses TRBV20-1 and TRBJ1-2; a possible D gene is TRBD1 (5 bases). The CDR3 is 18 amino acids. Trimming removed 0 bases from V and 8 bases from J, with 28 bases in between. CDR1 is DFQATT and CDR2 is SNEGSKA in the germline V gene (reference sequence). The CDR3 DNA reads TGCAGTGCTAGAGAGTTCCAAGGGGCGCGAGGGCCCTGGAGGGGCTACACCTTC. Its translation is CSAREFQGARGPWRGYTF.

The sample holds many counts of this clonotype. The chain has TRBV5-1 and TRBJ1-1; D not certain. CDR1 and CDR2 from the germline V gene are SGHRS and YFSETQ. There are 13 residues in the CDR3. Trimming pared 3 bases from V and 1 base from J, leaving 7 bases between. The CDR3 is CASSSTQNTEAFF. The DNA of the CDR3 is TGCGCCAGCAGCTCGACACAGAACACTGAAGCTTTCTTT.

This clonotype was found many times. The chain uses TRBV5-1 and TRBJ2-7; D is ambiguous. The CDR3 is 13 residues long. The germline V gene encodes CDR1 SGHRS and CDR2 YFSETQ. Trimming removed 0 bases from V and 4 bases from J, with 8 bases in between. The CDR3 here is CASSLETTYEQYF. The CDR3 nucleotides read TGCGCCAGCAGCTTGGAGACCACGTACGAGCAGTACTTC.

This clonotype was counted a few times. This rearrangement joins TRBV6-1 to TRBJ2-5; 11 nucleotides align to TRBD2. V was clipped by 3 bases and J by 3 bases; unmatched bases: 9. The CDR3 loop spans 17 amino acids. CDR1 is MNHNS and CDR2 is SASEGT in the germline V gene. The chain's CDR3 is CASSDLAGGPGKETQYF. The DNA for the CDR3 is TGTGCCAGCAGTGATTTAGCGGGAGGGCCGGGGAAAGAGACCCAGTACTTC.

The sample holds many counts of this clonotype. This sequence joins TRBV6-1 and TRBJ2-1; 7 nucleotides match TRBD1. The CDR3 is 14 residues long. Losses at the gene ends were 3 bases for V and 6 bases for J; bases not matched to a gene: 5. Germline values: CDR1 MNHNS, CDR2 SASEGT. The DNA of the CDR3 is TGTGCCAGCAGTGACAGGGGGACCTCCAATGAGCAGTTCTTC. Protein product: CASSDRGTSNEQFF.

This CDR3 reads CASRLGDGVNEKLFF. In DNA, the CDR3 is TGTGCCAGCAGGCTCGGGGACGGAGTCAATGAAAAACTGTTTTTT. This chain joins TRBV2 and TRBJ1-4; perhaps TRBD1 as D (5 bases). Looked up from germline, CDR1 is SNHLY and CDR2 is FYNNEI. The CDR3 length is 15 residues. V lost 6 bases to trimming and J lost 5 bases, with 16 bases between them.

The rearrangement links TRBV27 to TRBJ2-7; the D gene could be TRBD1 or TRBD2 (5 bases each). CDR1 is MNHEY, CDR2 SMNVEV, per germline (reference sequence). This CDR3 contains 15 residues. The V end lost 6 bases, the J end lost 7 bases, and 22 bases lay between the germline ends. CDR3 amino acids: CASSSVIGVGGEQYF. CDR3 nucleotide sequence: TGTGCCAGCAGCTCCGTTATCGGGGTTGGGGGAGAGCAGTACTTC.

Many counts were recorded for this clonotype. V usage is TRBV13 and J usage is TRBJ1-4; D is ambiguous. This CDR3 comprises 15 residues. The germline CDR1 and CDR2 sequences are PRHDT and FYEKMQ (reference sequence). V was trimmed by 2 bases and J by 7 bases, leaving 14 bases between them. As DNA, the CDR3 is TGTGCCAGCAGCTTAAGTGGGAGTTCAGGTGAAAAACTGTTTTTT. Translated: CASSLSGSSGEKLFF.

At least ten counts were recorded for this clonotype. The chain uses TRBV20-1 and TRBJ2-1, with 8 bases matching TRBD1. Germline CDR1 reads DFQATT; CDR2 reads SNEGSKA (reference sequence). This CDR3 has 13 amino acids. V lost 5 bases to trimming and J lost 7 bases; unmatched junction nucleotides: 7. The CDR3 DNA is TGCAGTGCTGACGGGACAGGTCAGAATGAGCAGTTCTTC. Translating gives CSADGTGQNEQFF.

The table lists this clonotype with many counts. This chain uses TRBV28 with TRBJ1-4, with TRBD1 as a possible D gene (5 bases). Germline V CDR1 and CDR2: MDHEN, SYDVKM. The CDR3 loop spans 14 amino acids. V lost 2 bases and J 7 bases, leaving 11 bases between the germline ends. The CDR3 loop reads CASSLAGRGEKLFF. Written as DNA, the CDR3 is TGTGCCAGCAGTTTAGCGGGACGAGGTGAAAAACTGTTTTTT.

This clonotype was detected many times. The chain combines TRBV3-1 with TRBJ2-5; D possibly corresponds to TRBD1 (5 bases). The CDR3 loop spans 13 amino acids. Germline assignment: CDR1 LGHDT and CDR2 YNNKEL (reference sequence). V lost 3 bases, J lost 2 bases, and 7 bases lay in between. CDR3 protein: CASSHRQQETQYF. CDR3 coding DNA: TGTGCCAGCAGCCACAGACAGCAAGAGACCCAGTACTTC.

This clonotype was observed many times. The CDR3 nucleotides are TGTGCCAGCTCGTCAACCGGGACAGGGATGTGGGAGCAGTACTTC. Translation gives CASSSTGTGMWEQYF. This chain connects TRBV18 to TRBJ2-7, with 9 bases identical to TRBD1. From germline, CDR1 is KGHSH and CDR2 LQKENI. V shed 6 bases, J shed 7 bases, and the junction held 13 bases outside the gene matches. The CDR3 consists of 15 residues.

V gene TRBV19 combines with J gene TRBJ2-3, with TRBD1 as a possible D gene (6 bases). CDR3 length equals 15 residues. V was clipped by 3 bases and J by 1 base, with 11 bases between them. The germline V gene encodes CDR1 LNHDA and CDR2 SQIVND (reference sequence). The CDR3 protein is CASSMGAGGTDTQYF. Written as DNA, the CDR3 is TGTGCCAGTAGTATGGGGGCAGGTGGCACAGATACGCAGTATTTT.

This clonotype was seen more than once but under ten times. Here the CDR3 reads CASTPRGSYNSPLHF. The DNA of the CDR3 is TGTGCCAGCACTCCCAGGGGCTCCTATAATTCACCCCTCCACTTT. The J gene is TRBJ1-6, the V gene TRBV6-1, with a weak D call TRBD1 (6 bases). Germline V gene lookup returns CDR1 MNHNS and CDR2 SASEGT. The CDR3 contains 15 residues. V was clipped by 7 bases and J by 0 bases, with 10 bases between them.

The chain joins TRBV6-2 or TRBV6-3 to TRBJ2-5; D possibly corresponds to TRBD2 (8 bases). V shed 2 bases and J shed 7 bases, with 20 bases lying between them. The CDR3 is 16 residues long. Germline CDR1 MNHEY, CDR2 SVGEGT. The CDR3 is CASSYLRTGAGGTQYF. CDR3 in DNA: TGTGCCAGCAGTTACCTCCGGACAGGCGCGGGAGGGACCCAGTACTTC.

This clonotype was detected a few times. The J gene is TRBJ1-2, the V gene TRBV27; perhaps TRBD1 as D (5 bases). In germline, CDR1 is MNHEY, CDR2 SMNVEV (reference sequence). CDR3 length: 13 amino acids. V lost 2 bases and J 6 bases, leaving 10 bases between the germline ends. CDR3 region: CASSLRGVDGYTF. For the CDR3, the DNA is TGTGCCAGCAGTTTACGGGGGGTGGATGGCTACACCTTC.

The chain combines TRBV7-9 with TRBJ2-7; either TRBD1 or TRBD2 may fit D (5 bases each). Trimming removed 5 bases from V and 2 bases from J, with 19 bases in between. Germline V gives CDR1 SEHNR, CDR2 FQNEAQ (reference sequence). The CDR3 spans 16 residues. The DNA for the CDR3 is TGTGCCAGCAGCCCCTCTAATCAGGGAGATCCCTACGAGCAGTACTTC. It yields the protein CASSPSNQGDPYEQYF.

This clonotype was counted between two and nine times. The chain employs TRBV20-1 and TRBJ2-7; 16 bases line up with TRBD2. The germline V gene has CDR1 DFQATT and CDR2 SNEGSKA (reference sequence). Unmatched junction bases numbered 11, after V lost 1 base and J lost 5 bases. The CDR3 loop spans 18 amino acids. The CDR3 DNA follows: TGCAGTGCTAGAGCCCCGGGACTAGCGGGAGGGAGGGTCGACGAGCAGTACTTC. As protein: CSARAPGLAGGRVDEQYF.

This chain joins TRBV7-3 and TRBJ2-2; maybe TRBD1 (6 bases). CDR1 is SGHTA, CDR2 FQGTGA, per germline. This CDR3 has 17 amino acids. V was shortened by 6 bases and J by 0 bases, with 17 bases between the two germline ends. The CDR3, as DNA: TGTGCCAGCAGTCACTACCGGCACAGGGCGAACACCGGGGAGCTGTTTTTT. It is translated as CASSHYRHRANTGELFF.

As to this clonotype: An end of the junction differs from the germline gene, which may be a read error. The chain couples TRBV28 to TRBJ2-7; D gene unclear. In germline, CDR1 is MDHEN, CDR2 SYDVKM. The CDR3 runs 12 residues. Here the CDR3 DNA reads TGTGCCGGCAGCCGGAGACCCTACGAGCAGTACTTC. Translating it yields CAGSRRPYEQYF. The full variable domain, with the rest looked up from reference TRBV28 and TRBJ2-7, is DVKVTQSSRYLVKRTGEKVFLECVQDMDHENMFWYRQDPGLGLRLIYFSYDVKMKEKGDIPEGYSVSREKKERFSLILESASTNQTSMYLCAGSRRPYEQYFGPGTRLTVT.